Each of the 5 T cell receptor beta chains below was sequenced from the same sample in a study of T-cell memory formation after mild COVID-19. TCRdb re-called the 5' RACE reads with MiXCR, one entry per CDR3 protein. The profile shows roughly 130,000 distinct CDR3 sequences, about 18% of them singletons. The sequenced sample was PBMCs or a T cell subset sorted from them (not recorded which). All receptors derive from a man aged 18-30 years who had mild COVID-19 (a few samples of this study predate the infection). Cell type and time point are not known.

This clonotype appeared a few times. The rearrangement links TRBV5-1 to TRBJ2-5, with 7 bases matching TRBD1. The CDR3 has 15 residues. Trimming took 5 bases from V and 2 from J; bases not matched to a gene: 9. In germline, CDR1 is SGHRS, CDR2 YFSETQ. The CDR3, as DNA: TGCGCCAGCAGTTCGCCCCGGACAGGACAAGAGACCCAGTACTTC. Its protein product is CASSSPRTGQETQYF.

This clonotype was detected a few times. V usage is TRBV2 and J usage is TRBJ2-5, with 10 bases fitting TRBD1. Germline V lookup: CDR1 SNHLY, CDR2 FYNNEI. V shed 8 bases and J 4 bases; nucleotides not matched to a gene: 10. The CDR3 is made up of 15 amino acids. CDR3 in amino acids: CASGGQGISGETQYF. The CDR3 DNA reads as TGTGCCAGCGGGGGACAGGGGATCTCAGGAGAGACCCAGTACTTC.

This clonotype was counted many times. V and J are TRBV10-3 and TRBJ2-5; 9 nucleotides match TRBD2. The V and J ends lost 3 bases and 5 bases, in that order; junction bases with no gene match: 7. This CDR3 is 15 amino acids long. CDR1 and CDR2 (germline): ENHRY, SYGVKD. The CDR3 DNA sequence: TGTGCCATCAGTGAAGGCGGGGGGGCCCGTGAGACCCAGTACTTC. Translated: CAISEGGGARETQYF.

This clonotype was counted many times. The rearrangement uses TRBV5-1 and TRBJ2-1; D is unclear. The CDR3 totals 12 residues. Germline-derived CDR1 and CDR2 are SGHRS and YFSETQ. V dropped 0 bases and J dropped 8 bases, with 6 bases sitting between them. CDR3 region: CASSLDLDEQFF. The CDR3 region has the DNA TGCGCCAGCAGCTTGGACCTAGATGAGCAGTTCTTC.

The chain combines TRBV29-1 with TRBJ1-6; D not certain. The germline CDR1 and CDR2 sequences are SQVTM and ANQGSEA. The V and J ends lost 1 base and 7 bases respectively, with 8 bases between them. The CDR3 runs to 13 residues. CDR3: CSVEVRSNSPLHF. As DNA, the CDR3 is TGCAGCGTTGAAGTCCGATCCAATTCACCCCTCCACTTT.